This T cell receptor (beta chain) emerged from a study of blood T cells in healthy people across ages. Study-level results: Without sorted subsets, naive and antigen-experienced compartments could not be conclusively compared.

Next came a second PCR, run for about 7 to 12 cycles, which used a sample-barcoded 5' primer along with a J-beta primer mix. Each cDNA molecule was tagged by a template-switch adaptor with 12 random nucleotides. MiXCR was run by TCRdb on the 5' RACE reads, yielding one entry per CDR3 protein. The sample holds 1 million or so distinct CDR3 sequences, 25% seen once. There are a few counts of this clonotype. Its specificity is unknown. The CDR3 covers 17 residues. The germline CDR1 and CDR2 sequences are KGHDR and SFDVKD. V lost 3 bases, J lost 0 bases, and 14 bases lay in between. These data were also reused for a study on T cells of mothers and their children. Turning to that study: The effect of thymic selection on TCR recombination output is similar between related and unrelated pairs.

This TCR derives from a girl aged 2-9 years in good health. Sequencing was carried out using blood. The rearrangement uses TRBV24-1 and TRBJ2-1, with D perhaps matching TRBD2 (6 bases). CDR3 in amino acids: CATSDPGGTGSYNEQFF. The DNA for the CDR3 is TGTGCCACCAGTGATCCAGGCGGGACTGGCTCCTACAATGAGCAGTTCTTC.